This TCR beta chain comes out of a study of shared clonotypes between healthy human individuals. It was at deep level that the assay was run. TCRdb's table, derived via immunoSEQ multiplex PCR, lists solely in-frame clones and lacks some. This table holds 900,000 to 1,200,000 clones, around 78% found once. The material sequenced was memory CD4+ T cells from PBMCs. Subset described: CD45RA-negative fraction. The origin of this receptor is a man aged 18 to 30 in good health. Some clones in this sample may be carry-over from other donors' samples.

CDR3 region: CASSYRRGPDYTF. DNA for the CDR3: TGTGCCAGCAGTTACCGCCGGGGACCGGATTACACCTTC. The chain recombines TRBV6-5 with TRBJ1-2; the D gene is possibly TRBD1 (5 bases). The CDR3 is 13 amino acids. Trimming removed 2 bases at V and 11 bases at J, with 15 bases between. The germline CDR1 and CDR2 sequences are MNHEY and SVGAGI.